This T cell receptor beta chain was retrieved from a study of blood T cell repertoires in COVID-19. About the research overall: Italy, Spain and the United States were the sources of the convalescent and acute COVID-19 samples. Sample material is recorded as cDNA or gDNA derived from T cells, B-cell-depleted T cells, or PBMCs.

This clone appeared once. V was shortened by 5 bases and J by 0 bases, with 6 bases between the two germline ends. Germline V gives CDR1 KGHSH, CDR2 LQKENI. The CDR3 has 13 residues. Per the authors' pipeline: How many nucleated cells were present was estimated from reference gene primer amplification. The repertoire was sequenced with immunoSEQ multiplex PCR; TCRdb's copy has only in-frame clones and lacks some. V and J calls and clone size are given by that table; D and trimming were obtained from the DNA. In the table there are about 100,000 clones, nearly 90% of which are singletons. Material: peripheral blood. The chain carries TRBV18 and TRBJ2-3; no reliable D call. The TCR sequence derives from a woman aged 55-69 years with acute or convalescent COVID-19. CDR3 protein: CASSVTSTDTQYF. The CDR3 coding sequence is TGTGCCAGCTCAGTCACTAGCACAGATACGCAGTATTTT.